The 14 T cell receptor beta chains presented below share a single source sample, sequenced in a study of molecular identifiers for immune sequencing clone quantification. TCRdb itself ran the PCR reads through MiXCR, one entry per CDR3 protein. Of about 70,000 distinct CDR3 sequences listed, approximately 17% are singletons. The sample taken for sequencing was naive CD8+ T cells from blood, with Jurkat cell RNA spiked in. Documented subset: FACS-sorted CD8+CD4-CCR7+CD45RA+ naive T cells. Every receptor here comes from a human donor in good health. Some libraries in this study had Jurkat cell RNA spiked in.

In its sample, this clonotype was seen many times. The chain links TRBV29-1 to TRBJ1-1; weak D call: TRBD1 (5 bases). Germline lookup yields CDR1 SQVTM and CDR2 ANQGSEA. V lost 3 bases, J lost 6 bases, and 8 bases lay in between. The CDR3 is made up of 11 amino acids. In DNA, the CDR3 is TGCAGCGTTGATTGGGGGTCTGAAGCTTTCTTT. It yields the protein CSVDWGSEAFF.

As to this clonotype: This could be a read error, since a much larger clone is one nucleotide away. The V and J genes are TRBV28 and TRBJ2-2, with D tentatively TRBD2 (5 bases). This CDR3 contains 18 residues. The germline V gene has CDR1 MDHEN and CDR2 SYDVKM. CDR3 residues: CASSFSMLEEWNTGEPFF. The CDR3, as DNA: TGTGCCAGCAGTTTTTCGATGCTCGAGGAGTGGAACACCGGGGAGCCGTTTTTT.

This clonotype occurred many times. The rearrangement uses TRBV19 and TRBJ1-5; D is unresolved. Trimming removed 6 bases at V and 4 bases at J, with 16 bases between. In germline, CDR1 is LNHDA, CDR2 SQIVND (reference sequence). CDR3 length: 15 residues. DNA of the CDR3: TGTGCCAGTAGCATCGGACTAGTAGGGAATCAGCCCCAGCATTTT. Translating it yields CASSIGLVGNQPQHF.

Worth noting for this clonotype: Possible read error: a much larger clone is one base away. The rearrangement joins TRBV5-1 to TRBJ2-5, with 9 bases aligning to TRBD2. This CDR3 has 15 residues. Per the germline V gene, CDR1 is SGHRS and CDR2 is YFSETQ. CDR3 bases: TGCGCCGGCAGCCCCGGAATAGCGGGAGAAGAGACCCAGTACTTC. Translation gives CAGSPGIAGEETQYF.

This clonotype has at least ten counts. The genes are TRBV5-1 and TRBJ1-1; D perhaps matches TRBD1 (6 bases). Trimming left V 3 bases short and J 3 bases short, with 9 bases between. The CDR3 length is 13 residues. CDR1 SGHRS and CDR2 YFSETQ come from the germline V gene. CDR3 sequence (DNA): TGCGCCAGCAGCTCCCAGGGGTACACTGAAGCTTTCTTT. It codes for CASSSQGYTEAFF. Together with reference TRBV5-1 and TRBJ1-1, the CDR3 gives the full variable domain: KAGVTQTPRYLIKTRGQQVTLSCSPISGHRSVSWYQQTPGQGLQFLFEYFSETQRNKGNFPGRFSGRQFSNSRSEMNVSTLELGDSALYLCASSSQGYTEAFFGQGTRLTVV.

As for this clonotype: A much more abundant neighbour one base away suggests this may be a read error. No conserved phenylalanine or tryptophan ends this CDR3, so it is likely a read error. The rearrangement links TRBV25-1 to TRBJ2-7; D unresolved. Germline CDR1 and CDR2: MGHDK and SYGVNS. This CDR3 comprises 11 residues. V lost 10 bases to trimming and J lost 5 bases, with 12 bases between them. The CDR3 DNA reads as TGTGCCATCCACCTGGGCAACGAGCAGTACCTC. It is translated as CAIHLGNEQYL.

This clonotype was seen ten or more times. The V call is TRBV24-1, the J call TRBJ2-5; D might be TRBD1 (5 bases). CDR3 size: 19 residues. V was trimmed by 1 base and J by 3 bases, leaving 23 bases between them. The germline CDR1 and CDR2 sequences are KGHDR and SFDVKD. The CDR3 reads CATSDLKDISTRSEETQYF. The CDR3 DNA follows: TGTGCCACCAGTGATTTAAAGGACATCAGCACCCGATCTGAAGAGACCCAGTACTTC.

This clonotype occurred many times. This chain joins TRBV20-1 and TRBJ2-7, with D possibly matching TRBD2 (6 bases). CDR1 is DFQATT and CDR2 is SNEGSKA in the germline V gene (reference sequence). CDR3 length: 14 amino acids. V lost 4 bases to trimming and J lost 2 bases, with 15 bases between them. The CDR3 sequence is CSAMEGYPTYEQYF. The CDR3 nucleotides are TGCAGTGCTATGGAGGGATACCCGACCTACGAGCAGTACTTC.

In this sample, this clonotype turned up many times. The V gene is TRBV3-1, the J gene TRBJ2-2, with a weak D call TRBD2 (5 bases). V was clipped by 1 base and J by 3 bases, with 18 bases between them. The CDR3 runs 18 residues. Germline V gene sequence: CDR1 LGHDT, CDR2 YNNKEL (reference sequence). CDR3 bases: TGTGCCAGCAGCCAAGGTTGGAAAATCGGAGGCGACACCGGGGAGCTGTTTTTT. Its protein is CASSQGWKIGGDTGELFF.

To note about this clonotype: A much larger clone lies a single base off, so this may be a read error. The V call is TRBV6-5, the J call TRBJ1-2; D not resolved. The CDR3 length is 13 residues. Germline loops: CDR1 MNHEY, CDR2 SVGAGI. Trimming took 2 bases from V and 10 from J, leaving 14 bases between them. DNA for the CDR3: TGTGCCAGCAGTTACGCCATCACGAGTGACTACACCTTC. Translating gives CASSYAITSDYTF.

In its sample, this clonotype was seen a few times. The chain recombines TRBV7-9 with TRBJ2-1; no clear D. CDR1 and CDR2 (germline): SEHNR, FQNEAQ (reference sequence). V was shortened by 1 base and J by 6 bases, with 19 bases between the two germline ends. The CDR3 consists of 17 residues. This CDR3 is CASSLEVRPLMPNEQFF. In DNA, the CDR3 is TGTGCCAGCAGCTTAGAGGTTCGTCCCCTGATGCCCAATGAGCAGTTCTTC.

This clonotype was seen repeatedly, ten times or more. V and J are TRBV5-4 and TRBJ1-1; D is perhaps TRBD1 (6 bases). The V and J ends lost 6 bases and 4 bases respectively, with 10 bases between them. This CDR3 is built from 12 residues. CDR1 and CDR2 (germline): SGHNT, YYREEE (reference sequence). CDR3 in DNA: TGTGCCAGCACGGACAGAGGCACTGAAGCTTTCTTT. Amino acid sequence: CASTDRGTEAFF.

There are a few counts of this clonotype. Possible read error: a much larger clone is one base away. This rearrangement joins TRBV25-1 to TRBJ2-7; D is possibly TRBD2 (5 bases). CDR1 is MGHDK and CDR2 is SYGVNS in the germline V gene. CDR3 length: 15 residues. The V gene lost 3 bases and the J gene lost 0 bases, with 12 bases spanning the gap. This chain's CDR3 is CASSDRGFPSYEQYF. CDR3 bases: TGTGCCAGCAGTGACCGCGGGTTCCCCTCCTACGAGCAGTACTTC.

In this sample, this clonotype turned up many times. The chain joins TRBV5-5 to TRBJ2-5; D is unclear. The CDR3 is 15 residues long. Germline V gives CDR1 SGHKS, CDR2 YYEKEE (reference sequence). V was shortened by 1 base and J by 5 bases, with 15 bases between the two germline ends. The CDR3 nucleotides are TGTGCCAGCAGCTTGCTGCCCAGATTCAGCGAGACCCAGTACTTC. Amino acids: CASSLLPRFSETQYF.